Detailed here is one TCR beta chain. The record originates from a study of blood T cell repertoires in COVID-19. This table comes from immunoSEQ multiplex PCR, and its TCRdb copy is limited to in-frame clones, with some not included. The sample lists 85,000 to 100,000 clones; about 86% were seen once. CDR1 and CDR2 (germline): LGHNT, FRNRAP. The trim removed 6 bases at V and 4 bases at J, leaving 6 bases unmatched. The length of the CDR3 is 15 residues. Material for sequencing was peripheral blood. This clonotype was obtained from a man in his fifties or sixties with COVID-19, enrolled during active disease. This chain connects TRBV12-5 to TRBJ2-1; 10 bases are a match to TRBD2. DNA of the CDR3: TGTGCTAGTGGCCCACCTAGCGGGGGATACAATGAGCAGTTCTTC. This gives the protein CASGPPSGGYNEQFF.